This TCR beta chain was captured by sequencing in a study of shared clonotypes between healthy human individuals. TCRdb keeps only in-frame clones here, not all; method: immunoSEQ multiplex PCR. The sample contains 2 million or so clones, roughly 94% of which appear only once. This clonotype originated in a man between 18 and 35 years old in good health. Sequenced sample: naive CD4+ T cells sorted from blood. Subset denoted: CD45RA+ positively selected.

CDR3 region: CASSKGQGPYEQYF. The CDR3, as DNA: TGCGCCAGCAGCAAAGGACAGGGCCCCTACGAGCAGTACTTC. The chain recombines TRBV5-1 with TRBJ2-7, with TRBD1 matching 8 bases. J gave up 2 bases and V 4 bases, and 5 bases lay outside the gene matches. The CDR3 has 14 residues. Germline V CDR1 and CDR2: SGHRS, YFSETQ.